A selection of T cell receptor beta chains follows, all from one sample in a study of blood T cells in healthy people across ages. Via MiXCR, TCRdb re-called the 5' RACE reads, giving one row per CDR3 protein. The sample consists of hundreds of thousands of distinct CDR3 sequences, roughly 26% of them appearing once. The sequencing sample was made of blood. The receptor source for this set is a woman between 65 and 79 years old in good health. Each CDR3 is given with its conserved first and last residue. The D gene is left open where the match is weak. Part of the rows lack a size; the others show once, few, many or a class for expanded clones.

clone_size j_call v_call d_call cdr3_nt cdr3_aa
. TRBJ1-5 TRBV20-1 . TGCAGTGCGACATCCACAGCAATCCGGGGCAATCAGCCCCAGCATTTT CSATSTAIRGNQPQHF
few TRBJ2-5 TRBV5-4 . TGTGCCAGCAGCTACGGCGGCGAAGAGACCCAGTACTTC CASSYGGEETQYF
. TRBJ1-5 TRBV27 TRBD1 TGTGCCAGCAGACCGGGACAGGGAAATCAGCCCCAGCATTTT CASRPGQGNQPQHF
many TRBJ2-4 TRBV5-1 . TGCGCCAGCAGCTTGCCCGACAACATTCAGTACTTC CASSLPDNIQYF
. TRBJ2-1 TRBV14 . TGTGCCAGCAGCCAAGTCATGGAGGTGGATGAGCAGTTCTTC CASSQVMEVDEQFF
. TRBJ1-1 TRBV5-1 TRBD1 TGCGCCAGCAGCTTGGCGACTCAGGGGGCAACTGAAGCTTTCTTT CASSLATQGATEAFF
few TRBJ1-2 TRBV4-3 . TGCGCCAGCAGCCCAAGGCCAGGGGCTAACTATGGCTACACCTTC CASSPRPGANYGYTF
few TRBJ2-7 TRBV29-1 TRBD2 TGCAGCGCCATTAGCGGGAGCACCTCCTACGAGCAGTACTTC CSAISGSTSYEQYF
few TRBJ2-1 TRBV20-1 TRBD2 TGCAGTGCTAGAGGGTCTAGCGGGAGTCTCTACAATGAGCAGTTCTTC CSARGSSGSLYNEQFF
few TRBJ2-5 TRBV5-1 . TGCGCCAGCAGCCCAGAGAATTGGGAGACCCAGTACTTC CASSPENWETQYF
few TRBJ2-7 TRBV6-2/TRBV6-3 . TGTGCCAGCAGTATAAGCCCCATCGGGGGGCGGTTCTACGAGCAGTACTTC CASSISPIGGRFYEQYF
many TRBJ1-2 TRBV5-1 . TGCGCCAGCAGCTACGGGGTCGACTATGGCTACACCTTC CASSYGVDYGYTF
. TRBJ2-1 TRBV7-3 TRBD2 TGTGCCAGCAGGACCGGGACTAGCTTCAGCTCCTACAATGAGCAGTTCTTC CASRTGTSFSSYNEQFF
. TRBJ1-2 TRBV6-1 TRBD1 TGTGCCAGCAGCCTGGGCCCGGACAGGGCCACCACTAACTATGGCTACACCTTC CASSLGPDRATTNYGYTF
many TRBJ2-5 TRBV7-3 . TGTGCCAGCAGCTTATTTTCGGGAGAGACCCAGTACTTC CASSLFSGETQYF
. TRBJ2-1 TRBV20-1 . TGCAGTGCTCGCCCGGCGAAGTCCTACAATGAGCAGTTCTTC CSARPAKSYNEQFF
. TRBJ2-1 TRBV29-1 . TGCAGCGTTGGAGAGGGGGGTTACAATGAGCAGTTCTTC CSVGEGGYNEQFF
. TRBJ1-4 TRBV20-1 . TGCAGTGCTAGGAGACCAACTAATGAAAAACTGTTTTTT CSARRPTNEKLFF
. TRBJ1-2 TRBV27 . TGTGCCAGCAGTGCACTGCCTGGTGGCTACACCTTC CASSALPGGYTF
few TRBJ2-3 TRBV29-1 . TGCAGCTGCTGGGGAGCGGCTGAGCTAGATACGCAGTATTTT CSCWGAAELDTQYF
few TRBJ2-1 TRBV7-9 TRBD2 TGTGCCAGCAGCTTAGGGGGGGGATATGAGCAGTTCTTC CASSLGGGYEQFF
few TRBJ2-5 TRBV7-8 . TGTGCCAGCAGCTTTTCAGGGGTAGAGACCCAGTACTTC CASSFSGVETQYF
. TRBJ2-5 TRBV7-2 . TGTGCCAGCAGCTTAGTCTTTTCGCGGGAGACCCAGTACTTC CASSLVFSRETQYF
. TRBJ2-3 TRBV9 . TGTGCCAGCAGCTCCCGGGAAAGCGGCACAGATACGCAGTATTTT CASSSRESGTDTQYF
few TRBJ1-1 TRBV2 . TGTGCCAGCAGTGAAAAAGGGACCGGGAACACTGAAGCTTTCTTT CASSEKGTGNTEAFF
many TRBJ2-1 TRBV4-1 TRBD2 TGCGCCAGCAGCCCCGGACTAGCCCTTTACAATGAGCAGTTCTTC CASSPGLALYNEQFF
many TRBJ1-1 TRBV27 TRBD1 TGTGCCAGCAGTCAAAGGACAGGGGGCTGGGGCACTGAAGCTTTCTTT CASSQRTGGWGTEAFF
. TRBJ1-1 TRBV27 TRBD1 TGTGCCAGCAGTTTCTTGGACAGGGCTGAAGCTTTCTTT CASSFLDRAEAFF
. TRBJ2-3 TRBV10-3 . TGTGCCATCCGGAGGACTCCCAGCACAGATACGCAGTATTTT CAIRRTPSTDTQYF
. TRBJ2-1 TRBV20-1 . TGCAGTGCCCTCTCCTTGGAGGTCTACAATGAGCAGTTCTTC CSALSLEVYNEQFF
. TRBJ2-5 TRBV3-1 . TGTGCCAGCAGCCAACTAGCGACGCCCGATGAGCAGTACTTC CASSQLATPDEQYF
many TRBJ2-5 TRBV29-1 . TGCAGCGTTGATGCCGGGTCAGGGAGGTTTGAGACCCAGTACTTC CSVDAGSGRFETQYF
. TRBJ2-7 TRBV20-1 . TGCAGTGCTGGAGACCCGAAGGGCGGAACCTACGAGCAGTACTTC CSAGDPKGGTYEQYF
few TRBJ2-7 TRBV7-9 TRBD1 TGTGCCAGCAGCGATACAGGGGTCGGAAACGAGCAGTACTTC CASSDTGVGNEQYF
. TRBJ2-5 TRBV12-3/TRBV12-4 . TGTGCCAGCAGTTTAGGGCAGCTTGTAGGGTCAGAGACCCAGTACTTC CASSLGQLVGSETQYF
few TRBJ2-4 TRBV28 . TGTGCCAGCAGTTTCCGGATCGTTGGGAGGCGAGCCAAAAACATTCAGTACTTC CASSFRIVGRRAKNIQYF
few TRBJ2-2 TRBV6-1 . TGTGCCAGCAGATTGGGGCAGACGAAAGCGGCCGGGGAGCTGTTTTTT CASRLGQTKAAGELFF
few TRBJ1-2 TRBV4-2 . TGTGCCAGCAGCCAAGGGCTAACGGAAAACTATGGCTACACCTTC CASSQGLTENYGYTF
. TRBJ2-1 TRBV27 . TGTGCCAGCAGTCAAGACCGTGGCTCCTACAATGAGCAGTTCTTC CASSQDRGSYNEQFF
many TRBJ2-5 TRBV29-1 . TGCAGCGTTGAAGAGGAGACCCAGTACTTC CSVEEETQYF
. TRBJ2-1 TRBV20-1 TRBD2 TGCAGTGCTAGACCCACGGGACTAGCGGGTATAAATGAGCAGTTCTTC CSARPTGLAGINEQFF
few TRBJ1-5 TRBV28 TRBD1 TGTGCCAGCAGTTTTACAGGGGCCCGCAATCAGCCCCAGCATTTT CASSFTGARNQPQHF